The 3 T cell receptor beta chains below were found in one sample sequenced in a study of shared clonotypes between healthy human individuals. Data came from immunoSEQ multiplex PCR; TCRdb stores just in-frame clones and leaves some out. This sample has around 2,000,000 clones, with 90% to 95% found just once. The sequencing sample was made of naive CD4+ T cells sorted from blood. The sample's subset: CD45RA+ positively selected. The receptors come from a young man in good health.

The chain carries TRBV5-1 and TRBJ2-1; D remains ambiguous. V lost 3 bases, J lost 3 bases, and 13 bases lay in between. Germline V CDR1 and CDR2: SGHRS, YFSETQ. CDR3 length equals 15 residues. The CDR3 DNA reads TGCGCCAGCAGCTATTGGTCGGCTAGCTACAATGAGCAGTTCTTC. Translated: CASSYWSASYNEQFF.

This sequence joins TRBV18 and TRBJ1-4; perhaps TRBD1 as D (5 bases). The V and J ends lost 0 bases and 14 bases respectively, with 19 bases between them. CDR3 length equals 15 residues. Germline V lookup: CDR1 KGHSH, CDR2 LQKENI. The CDR3, as DNA: TGTGCCAGCTCACCACCATTACTCCTTCCGGGACCCCTGTTTTTT. Its protein product is CASSPPLLLPGPLFF.

The rearrangement links TRBV5-6 to TRBJ1-2; D remains ambiguous. V lost 1 base, J lost 0 bases, and 7 bases lay in between. Germline loops: CDR1 SGHDT, CDR2 YYEEEE. This CDR3 has 14 amino acids. The CDR3 sequence: CASSLYRSNYGYTF. DNA of the CDR3: TGTGCCAGCAGCTTGTATCGATCTAACTATGGCTACACCTTC.